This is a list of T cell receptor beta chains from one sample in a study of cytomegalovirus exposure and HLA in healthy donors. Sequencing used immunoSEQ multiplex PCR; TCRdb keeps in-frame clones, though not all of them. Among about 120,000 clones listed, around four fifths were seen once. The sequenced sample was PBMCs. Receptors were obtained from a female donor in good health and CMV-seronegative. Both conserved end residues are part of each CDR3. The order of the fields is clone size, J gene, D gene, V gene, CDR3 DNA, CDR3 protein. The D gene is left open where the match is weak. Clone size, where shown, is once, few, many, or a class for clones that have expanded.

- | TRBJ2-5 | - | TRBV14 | TGTGCCAGCAGCCATAGACCCCCTGGAGTGGGTGAGACCCAGTACTTC | CASSHRPPGVGETQYF
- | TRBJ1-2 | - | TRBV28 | TGTGCGTGTGGTGCTGGGGGCGCCTATGGCTACACCTTC | CACGAGGAYGYTF
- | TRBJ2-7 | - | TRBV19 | TGTGCCAGTAGCTATTCCGGCCCCAGGCCCTACGAGCAGTACTTC | CASSYSGPRPYEQYF
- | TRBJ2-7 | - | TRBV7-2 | TGTGCCAGCAGCTTAGGTATTGAGCGAGGCGAGCAGTACTTC | CASSLGIERGEQYF
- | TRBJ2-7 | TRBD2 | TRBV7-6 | TGTGCCACCCAACTAGCGGGAGGGCCAGTGTCCTACGAGCAGTACTTC | CATQLAGGPVSYEQYF
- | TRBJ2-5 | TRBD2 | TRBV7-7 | TGTGCTAGCAGCTTGGGAGCGGGAGTAGAGACCCAGTACTTC | CASSLGAGVETQYF
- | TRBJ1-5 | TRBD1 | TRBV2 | TGTGCCAGCAGTGATCAGGGGGGAAATAGCAATCAGCCCCAGCATTTT | CASSDQGGNSNQPQHF
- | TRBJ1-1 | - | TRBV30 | TGTGCCTCCCGGTATACTGAAGCTTTCTTT | CASRYTEAFF
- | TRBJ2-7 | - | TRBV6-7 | TGTGCCAGCAGGTCTGTCCCCTACGAGCAGTACTTC | CASRSVPYEQYF
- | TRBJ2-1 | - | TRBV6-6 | TGTGCCAGCAGTTACCGGGACAACTACAATGAGCAGTTCTTC | CASSYRDNYNEQFF
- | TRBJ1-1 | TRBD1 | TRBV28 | TGTGCCAGCAGTTCCCCCGGCGACAGGGGAATAGCTGAAGCTTTCTTT | CASSSPGDRGIAEAFF
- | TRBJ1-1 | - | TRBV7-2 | TGTGCCAGCAGCCTCGACGGGACTGAAGCTTTCTTT | CASSLDGTEAFF
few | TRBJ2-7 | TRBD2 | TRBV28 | TGTGCCAGCACCCTAGCGGGCCCTTCCTACGAGCAGTACTTC | CASTLAGPSYEQYF
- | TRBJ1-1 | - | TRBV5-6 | TGTGCCAGCAGCTTGGTTGGGCACCTGAACACTGAAGCTTTCTTT | CASSLVGHLNTEAFF
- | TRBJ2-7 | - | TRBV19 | TGTGCCAGTAGTATAGGGATGGCAGGGCGTCTGTACGAGCAGTACTTC | CASSIGMAGRLYEQYF
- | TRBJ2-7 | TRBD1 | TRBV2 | TGTGCCAGCAGTGCGACAGGGTTGGGCTACGAGCAGTACTTC | CASSATGLGYEQYF
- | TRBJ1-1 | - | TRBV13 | TGTGCCAGCAGCTTGAGGGAGAACACTGAAGCTTTCTTT | CASSLRENTEAFF
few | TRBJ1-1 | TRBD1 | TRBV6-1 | TGTGCCAGCCGACAGGGGGCGAACACTGAAGCTTTCTTT | CASRQGANTEAFF
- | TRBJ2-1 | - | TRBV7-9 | TGTGCCAGCAGCTCAGGGCGCCGGTCCTACAATGAGCAGTTCTTC | CASSSGRRSYNEQFF
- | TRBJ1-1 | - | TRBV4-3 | TGCGCCAGCAGTCGGACTTGGAACACTGAAGCTTTCTTT | CASSRTWNTEAFF
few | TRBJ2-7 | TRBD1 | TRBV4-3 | TGCGCCAGCAGCGCCGGGACAGGGTCTTTCGAGCAGTACTTC | CASSAGTGSFEQYF
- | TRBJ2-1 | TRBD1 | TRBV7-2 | TGTGCCAGCAGCCCAGGGGGTCTCAGGTCTCCCAATGAGCAGTTCTTC | CASSPGGLRSPNEQFF
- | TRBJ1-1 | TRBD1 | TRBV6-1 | TGTGCCAGCAGTGTACCGGGACAGAATGTAGCTTTCTTT | CASSVPGQNVAFF
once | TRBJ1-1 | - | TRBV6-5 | TGTGCCAGCAGTTACTATGGGACAAGGAACACTGAAGCTTTCTTT | CASSYYGTRNTEAFF
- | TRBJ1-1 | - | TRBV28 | TGTGCCAGCAGTCATCGGGGGGGGAGAACTGAAGCTTTCTTT | CASSHRGGRTEAFF
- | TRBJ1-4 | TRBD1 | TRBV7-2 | TGTGCCAGCAGCTTCTACAGGGGAATTAATGAAAAACTGTTTTTT | CASSFYRGINEKLFF
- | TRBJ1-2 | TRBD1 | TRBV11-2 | TGTGCCAGCAGCTTAGGACAGGGTTGGACTAAGGATGGCTACACCTTC | CASSLGQGWTKDGYTF
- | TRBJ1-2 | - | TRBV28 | TGTGCCAGCAGTCCTCTCCTTAGTAACTATGGCTACACCTTC | CASSPLLSNYGYTF
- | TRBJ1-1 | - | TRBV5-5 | TGTGCCAGCAGCTCCGGGATTGAAGCTTTCTTT | CASSSGIEAFF
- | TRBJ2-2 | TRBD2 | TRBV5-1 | TGCGCCAGCAGCTTGTTGGGATCTAGCGGGAGTTACACCGGGGAGCTGTTTTTT | CASSLLGSSGSYTGELFF
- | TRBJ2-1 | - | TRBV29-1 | TGCAGCGTTGGCAGAAGCTCCTACAATGAGCAGTTCTTC | CSVGRSSYNEQFF
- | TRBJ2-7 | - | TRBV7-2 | TGTGCCAGCAGCCTATTACGTTTTGGTAAGGAGCAGTACTTC | CASSLLRFGKEQYF
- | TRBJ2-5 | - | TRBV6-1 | TGTGCCAGCAGTGAAGGCAGGGGTCGATACCAAGAGACCCAGTACTTC | CASSEGRGRYQETQYF
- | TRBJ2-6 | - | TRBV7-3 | TGTGCCAGCAGCTCCGGGACTCCGGTCCTGACTTTC | CASSSGTPVLTF
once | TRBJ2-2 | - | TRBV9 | TGTGCCAGCAGCGCCGCAATGCGGACCGGGGAGCTGTTTTTT | CASSAAMRTGELFF
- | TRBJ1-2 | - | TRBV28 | TGTGCCAGCAGCCCCCTCCCGGTATATGGCTACACCTTC | CASSPLPVYGYTF
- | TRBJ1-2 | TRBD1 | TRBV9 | TGTGCCAGCAGCGCCAGACAGGGGCTGGGGGGCTACACCTTC | CASSARQGLGGYTF
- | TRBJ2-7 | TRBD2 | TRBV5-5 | TGTGCCAGCAGCCCGTTTCTAGCGGACTCCTACGAGCAGTACTTC | CASSPFLADSYEQYF
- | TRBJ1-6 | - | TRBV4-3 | TGCGCCAGCAGCCAAGAGGGGGCCTCACCCCTCCACTTT | CASSQEGASPLHF
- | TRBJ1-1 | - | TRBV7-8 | TGTGCCAGCAGCCTTGGTGAAGGGGAGAACACTGAAGCTTTCTTT | CASSLGEGENTEAFF
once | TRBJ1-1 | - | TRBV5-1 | TGCGCCAGCAGCATACAGGGACGCACTGAAGCTTTCTTT | CASSIQGRTEAFF
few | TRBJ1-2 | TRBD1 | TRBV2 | TGTGCCAGCAGCCGGGACAGCTATGGCTACACCTTC | CASSRDSYGYTF
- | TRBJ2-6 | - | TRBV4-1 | TGCGCCAGCAGCCTGGTATTAGGTCGGGAGCCACCGGGGGCCAACGTCCTGACTTTC | CASSLVLGREPPGANVLTF
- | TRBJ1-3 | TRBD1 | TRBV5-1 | TGCGCCAGCAGCTTGGAAGGACAGGGCGGAAACACCATATATTTT | CASSLEGQGGNTIYF
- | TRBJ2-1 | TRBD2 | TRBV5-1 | TGCGCCAGCAGCTCGGGGACTAGCGGGGGGAATGAGCAGTTCTTC | CASSSGTSGGNEQFF
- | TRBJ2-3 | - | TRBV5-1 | TGCGCCAGCCGTGAGGGCAGCCTCACAGATACGCAGTATTTT | CASREGSLTDTQYF
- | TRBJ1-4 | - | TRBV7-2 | TGTGCCAGCAGCTTCTACCAGGCAACTAATGAAAAACTGTTTTTT | CASSFYQATNEKLFF
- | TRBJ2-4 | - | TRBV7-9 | TGTGCCAGCAGCTTAGGAGAAGCAACTAAAAACATTCAGTACTTC | CASSLGEATKNIQYF
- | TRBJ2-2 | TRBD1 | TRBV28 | TGTGCCAGCCGGGGCAGGGTCGGGACAGGGGGCGCCGGGGAGCTGTTTTTT | CASRGRVGTGGAGELFF
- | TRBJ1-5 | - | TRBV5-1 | TGCGCCAGCAGCTTGGAGGGGGTTAGCAGTCAGCCCCAGCATTTT | CASSLEGVSSQPQHF